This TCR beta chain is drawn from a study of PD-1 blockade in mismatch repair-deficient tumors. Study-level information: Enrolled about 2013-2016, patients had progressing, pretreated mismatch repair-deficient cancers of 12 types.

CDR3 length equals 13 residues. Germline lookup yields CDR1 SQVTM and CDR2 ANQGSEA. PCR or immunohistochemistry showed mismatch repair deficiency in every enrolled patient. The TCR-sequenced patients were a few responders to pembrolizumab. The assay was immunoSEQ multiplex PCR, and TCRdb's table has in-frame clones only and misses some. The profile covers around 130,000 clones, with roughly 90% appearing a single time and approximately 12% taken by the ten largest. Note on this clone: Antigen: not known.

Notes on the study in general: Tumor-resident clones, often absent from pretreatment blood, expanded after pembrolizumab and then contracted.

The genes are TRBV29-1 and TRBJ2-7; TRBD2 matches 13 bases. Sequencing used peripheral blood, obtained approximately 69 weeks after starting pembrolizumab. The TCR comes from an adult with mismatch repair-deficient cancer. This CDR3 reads CSAGLAGAYEQYF. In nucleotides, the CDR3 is TGCAGTGCTGGACTAGCGGGAGCCTACGAGCAGTACTTC.